A selection of T cell receptor beta chains follows, all from one sample in a study of shared clonotypes between healthy human individuals. Libraries were prepared by immunoSEQ multiplex PCR; TCRdb keeps only in-frame clonotypes and omits some of them. Here the sample spans 2.5 million or so clones, about 92% being singletons. Sample: naive CD4+ T cells sorted from blood. The receptor set was obtained from a man aged 18 to 35 in good health. Both conserved end residues are part of each CDR3. A D gene is named only where the DNA matches it firmly. Clone size is not always given. Where it is, it says once, few, many or a class for expanded clones.

V gene,J gene,clone size,D gene,CDR3 protein,CDR3 DNA
TRBV19,TRBJ1-6,.,.,CASSVVGVRSFSSPLHF,TGTGCCAGTAGTGTGGTGGGAGTGAGAAGCTTTAGTTCACCCCTCCACTTT
TRBV27,TRBJ1-2,.,TRBD1,CASRMTGALGGYTF,TGTGCCAGCAGGATGACAGGGGCTCTTGGTGGCTACACCTTC
TRBV5-1,TRBJ2-2,.,TRBD1,CASSADRGNTGELFF,TGCGCCAGCAGCGCGGACAGGGGGAACACCGGGGAGCTGTTTTTT
TRBV6-5,TRBJ2-5,.,TRBD2,CASRGLAGETQYF,TGTGCCAGCAGAGGACTAGCGGGAGAGACCCAGTACTTC
TRBV15,TRBJ1-1,few,.,CATSRDSKLKAFF,TGTGCCACCAGCAGAGATTCTAAACTGAAAGCTTTCTTT
TRBV28,TRBJ1-5,.,TRBD1,CASSRQGFSNQPQHF,TGTGCCAGCAGTCGACAGGGCTTCAGCAATCAGCCCCAGCATTTT
TRBV10-2,TRBJ1-1,few,.,CASSVLEAEAFF,TGCGCCAGCAGTGTACTCGAGGCTGAAGCTTTCTTT
TRBV7-2,TRBJ1-6,.,.,CASSFRVENSPLHF,TGTGCCAGCAGCTTCAGGGTCGAGAATTCACCCCTCCACTTT
TRBV12-5,TRBJ2-1,.,TRBD2,CASGWTSSGRMVSSYNEQFF,TGTGCTAGTGGTTGGACCTCTAGCGGGAGAATGGTGAGCTCCTACAATGAGCAGTTCTTC
TRBV19,TRBJ2-6,.,.,CATTNSGANVLTF,TGTGCCACCACGAACTCTGGGGCCAACGTCCTGACTTTC
TRBV5-6,TRBJ2-5,.,TRBD2,CASSLAGAGGPEETQYF,TGTGCCAGCAGCTTGGCAGGTGCGGGAGGGCCCGAGGAGACCCAGTACTTC
TRBV6-5,TRBJ2-1,.,.,CASSYSTPNNEQFF,TGTGCCAGCAGTTACTCGACACCAAACAATGAGCAGTTCTTC